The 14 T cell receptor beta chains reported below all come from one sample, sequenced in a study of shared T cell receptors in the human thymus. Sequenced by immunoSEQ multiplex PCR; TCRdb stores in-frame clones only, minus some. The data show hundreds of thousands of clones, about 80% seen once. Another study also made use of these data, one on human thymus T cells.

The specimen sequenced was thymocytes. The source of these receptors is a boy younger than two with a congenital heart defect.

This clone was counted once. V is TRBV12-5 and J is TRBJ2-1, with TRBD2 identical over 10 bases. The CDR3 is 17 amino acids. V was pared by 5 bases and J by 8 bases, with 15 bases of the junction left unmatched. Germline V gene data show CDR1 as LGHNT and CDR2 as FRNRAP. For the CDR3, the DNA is TGTGCTAGTGGTCCCTTGAGGGCCAGCGGGAGGGGGGATGAGCAGTTCTTC. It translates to CASGPLRASGRGDEQFF.

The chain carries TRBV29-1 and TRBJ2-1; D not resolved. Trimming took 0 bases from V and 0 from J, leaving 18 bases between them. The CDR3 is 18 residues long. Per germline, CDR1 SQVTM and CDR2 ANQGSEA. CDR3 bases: TGCAGCGTTGAAGATCGTCACAGCCAAAAGAGCTCCTACAATGAGCAGTTCTTC. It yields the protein CSVEDRHSQKSSYNEQFF.

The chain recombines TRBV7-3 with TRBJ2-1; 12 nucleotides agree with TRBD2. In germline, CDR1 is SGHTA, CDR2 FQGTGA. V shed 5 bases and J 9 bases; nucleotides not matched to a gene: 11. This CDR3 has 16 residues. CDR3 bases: TGTGCCAGCAGCCGCCGGACTAGCGGGGAGCAATCTGAGCAGTTCTTC. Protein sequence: CASSRRTSGEQSEQFF.

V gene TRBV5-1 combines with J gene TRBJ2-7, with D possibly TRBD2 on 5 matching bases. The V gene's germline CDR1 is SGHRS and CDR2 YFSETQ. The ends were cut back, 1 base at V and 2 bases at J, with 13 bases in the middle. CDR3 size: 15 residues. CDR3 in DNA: TGCGCCAGCAGCTTGTTCCGAACGGGGACCTACGAGCAGTACTTC. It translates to CASSLFRTGTYEQYF.

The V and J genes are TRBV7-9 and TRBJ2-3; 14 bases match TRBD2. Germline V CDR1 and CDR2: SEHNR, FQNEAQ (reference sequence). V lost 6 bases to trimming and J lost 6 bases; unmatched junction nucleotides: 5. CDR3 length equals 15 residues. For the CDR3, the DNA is TGTGCCAGCAGACCGGGACTAGCGGGAGTGGATACGCAGTATTTT. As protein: CASRPGLAGVDTQYF.

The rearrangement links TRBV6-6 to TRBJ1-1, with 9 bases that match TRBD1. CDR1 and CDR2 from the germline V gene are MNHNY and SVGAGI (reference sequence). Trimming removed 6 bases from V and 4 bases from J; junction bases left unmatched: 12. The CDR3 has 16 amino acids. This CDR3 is CASSQRGTGLRTEAFF. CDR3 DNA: TGTGCCAGCAGCCAGAGAGGGACAGGGCTCCGCACTGAAGCTTTCTTT.

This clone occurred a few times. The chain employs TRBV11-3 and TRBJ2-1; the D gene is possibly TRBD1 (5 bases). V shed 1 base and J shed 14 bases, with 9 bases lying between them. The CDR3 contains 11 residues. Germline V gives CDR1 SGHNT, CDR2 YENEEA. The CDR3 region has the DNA TGTGCCAGCAGCTTAGGACCAGGGAAGTTCTTC. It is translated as CASSLGPGKFF. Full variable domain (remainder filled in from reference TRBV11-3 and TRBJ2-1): EAGVVQSPRYKIIEKKQPVAFWCNPISGHNTLYWYLQNLGQGPELLIRYENEEAVDDSQLPKDRFSAERLKGVDSTLKIQPAELGDSAVYLCASSLGPGKFFGPGTRLTVL.

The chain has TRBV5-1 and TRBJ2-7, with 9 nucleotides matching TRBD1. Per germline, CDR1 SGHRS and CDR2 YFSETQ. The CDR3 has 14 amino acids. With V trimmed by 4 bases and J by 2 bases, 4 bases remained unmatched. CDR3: CASSQDRGPYEQYF. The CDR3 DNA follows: TGCGCCAGCAGCCAGGACAGGGGACCCTACGAGCAGTACTTC.

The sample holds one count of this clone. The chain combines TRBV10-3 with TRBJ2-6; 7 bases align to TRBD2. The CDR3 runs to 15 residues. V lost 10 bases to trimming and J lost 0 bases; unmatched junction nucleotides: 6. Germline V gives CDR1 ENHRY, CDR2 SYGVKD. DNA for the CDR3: TGTGCCACCTTGGGAGGGCCCTCTGGGGCCAACGTCCTGACTTTC. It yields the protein CATLGGPSGANVLTF.

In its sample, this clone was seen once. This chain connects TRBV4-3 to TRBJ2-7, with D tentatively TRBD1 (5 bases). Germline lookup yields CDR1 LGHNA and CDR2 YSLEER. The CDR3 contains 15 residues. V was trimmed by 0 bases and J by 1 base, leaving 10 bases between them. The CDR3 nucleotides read TGCGCCAGCAGCCAAGACTCCGACAGTTCCTACGAGCAGTACTTC. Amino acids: CASSQDSDSSYEQYF.

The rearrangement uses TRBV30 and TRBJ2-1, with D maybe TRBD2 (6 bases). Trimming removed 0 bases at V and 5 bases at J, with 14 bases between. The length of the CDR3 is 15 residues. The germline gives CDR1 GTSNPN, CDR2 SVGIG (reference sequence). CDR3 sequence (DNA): TGTGCCTGGAGTGTACTACTAGCTGATCACAATGAGCAGTTCTTC. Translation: CAWSVLLADHNEQFF.

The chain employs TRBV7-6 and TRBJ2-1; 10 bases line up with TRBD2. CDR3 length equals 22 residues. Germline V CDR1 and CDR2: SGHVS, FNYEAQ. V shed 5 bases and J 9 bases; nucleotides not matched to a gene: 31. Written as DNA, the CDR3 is TGTGCCAGCAGCCCGCAGACACCATCCGGGACTAGCGTACCCCGAGAGACGGGTGAGCAGTTCTTC. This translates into CASSPQTPSGTSVPRETGEQFF.

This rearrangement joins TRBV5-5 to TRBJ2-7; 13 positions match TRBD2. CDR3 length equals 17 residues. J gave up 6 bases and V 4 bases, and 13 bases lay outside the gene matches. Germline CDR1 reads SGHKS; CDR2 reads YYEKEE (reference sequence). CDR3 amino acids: CASSTGTSGNVVVEQYF. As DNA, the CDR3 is TGTGCCAGCAGCACCGGGACTAGCGGGAACGTCGTCGTCGAGCAGTACTTC.

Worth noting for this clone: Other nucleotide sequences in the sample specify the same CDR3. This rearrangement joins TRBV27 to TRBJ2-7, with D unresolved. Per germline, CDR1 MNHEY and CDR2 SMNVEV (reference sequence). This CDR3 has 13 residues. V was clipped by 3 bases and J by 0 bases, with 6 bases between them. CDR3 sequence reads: CASSLPGSYEQYF. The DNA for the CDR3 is TGTGCCAGCAGTTTGCCCGGCTCCTACGAGCAGTACTTC.